The 22 T cell receptor beta chains below were found in one sample sequenced in a study of blood T cell repertoires in COVID-19. Sequencing was performed with immunoSEQ multiplex PCR; in TCRdb, only in-frame clones are kept and a portion is missing. The sample consists of around 120,000 clones, around 81% of them appearing once. Sequencing used peripheral blood. The receptors derive from a man aged 70 or older with acute or convalescent COVID-19.

The genes are TRBV7-8 and TRBJ2-7, with a tentative D call TRBD1 (6 bases). V was pared by 7 bases and J by 4 bases, with 17 bases between. This CDR3 has 14 amino acids. Per germline, CDR1 SGHVS and CDR2 FQNEAQ. The CDR3 bases are TGTGCCAGCACCCCAGTCAGGGGTGAGTACGAGCAGTACTTC. Translated: CASTPVRGEYEQYF.

The table lists this clone with a count of one. The J gene is TRBJ2-3, the V gene TRBV5-1; TRBD2 is a possible D gene (5 bases). V lost 3 bases and J 7 bases, leaving 15 bases between the germline ends. The germline V gene encodes CDR1 SGHRS and CDR2 YFSETQ. The CDR3 has 14 residues. CDR3 residues: CASSSTGYMNTQYF. The CDR3 coding sequence is TGCGCCAGCAGCTCGACGGGGTACATGAATACGCAGTATTTT.

The chain uses TRBV10-3 and TRBJ1-2, with 9 nucleotides matching TRBD1. This CDR3 comprises 16 residues. Trimming removed 3 bases from V and 5 bases from J; junction bases left unmatched: 10. Germline values: CDR1 ENHRY, CDR2 SYGVKD. CDR3 nucleotide sequence: TGTGCCATCAGTGACTTGCTGGACAGGGGTTTTTATGGCTACACCTTC. It encodes CAISDLLDRGFYGYTF.

V and J are TRBV7-3 and TRBJ1-1; D remains unclear. Germline CDR1 SGHTA, CDR2 FQGTGA. The CDR3 extends over 15 amino acids. The V and J ends lost 0 bases and 3 bases respectively, with 11 bases between them. Written as DNA, the CDR3 is TGTGCCAGCAGCTTAACCCCAGGAAGAGACACTGAAGCTTTCTTT. Translating gives CASSLTPGRDTEAFF.

This clone was counted a few times. V usage is TRBV4-3 and J usage is TRBJ1-2; D remains unclear. The V end was cut by 2 bases, the J end by 3 bases, with 13 bases between. Germline CDR1 LGHNA, CDR2 YSLEER. The length of the CDR3 is 15 residues. CDR3 amino acids: CASSQRFSFDYGYTF. The CDR3 region has the DNA TGCGCCAGCAGCCAACGTTTTAGTTTCGACTATGGCTACACCTTC.

This rearrangement joins TRBV7-2 to TRBJ1-5; tentative D call: TRBD1 (6 bases). The CDR3 consists of 16 residues. Germline CDR1 and CDR2: SGHTA and FQGNSA. V was shortened by 5 bases and J by 3 bases, with 17 bases between the two germline ends. The CDR3 region is CASSRVAGVNNQPQHF. CDR3 DNA sequence: TGTGCCAGCAGCCGGGTCGCAGGGGTCAACAATCAGCCCCAGCATTTT.

This clone was observed a few times. The chain has TRBV10-2 and TRBJ1-1; TRBD1 matches 11 bases. The germline CDR1 and CDR2 sequences are WSHSY and SAAADI. V dropped 6 bases and J dropped 11; count of bases not matched to a gene: 14. The CDR3 covers 15 residues. CDR3 nucleotide sequence: TGCGCCAGCAGAGGGACAGGGGGAAATCGGGGTGTGGCTTTCTTT. It codes for CASRGTGGNRGVAFF.

The rearrangement links TRBV6-5 to TRBJ1-2; TRBD1 agrees at 8 bases. V gave up 6 bases and J gave up 1 base; unmatched junction bases: 7. The CDR3 is 15 amino acids. Germline-derived CDR1 and CDR2 are MNHEY and SVGAGI. CDR3 DNA: TGTGCCAGCAGCGCAGGGGGCGCAGGTAACTATGGCTACACCTTC. It specifies CASSAGGAGNYGYTF.

The chain has TRBV9 and TRBJ2-7, with D tentatively TRBD2 (7 bases). Germline V gives CDR1 SGDLS, CDR2 YYNGEE. V was clipped by 1 base and J by 7 bases, with 21 bases between them. This CDR3 contains 16 residues. CDR3 amino acids: CASSVTRMGGLGEQYF. The CDR3 nucleotides are TGTGCCAGCAGCGTAACGAGGATGGGGGGGCTGGGAGAGCAGTACTTC.

The V call is TRBV13, the J call TRBJ1-3; possibly TRBD1 for D (5 bases). V lost 1 base, J lost 2 bases, and 9 bases lay in between. Germline V lookup: CDR1 PRHDT, CDR2 FYEKMQ (reference sequence). The CDR3 runs 15 residues. The CDR3 loop reads CASSLVAGPGNTIYF. The CDR3 DNA follows: TGTGCCAGCAGCTTAGTGGCGGGACCTGGAAACACCATATATTTT.

The chain links TRBV5-1 to TRBJ2-5, with a possible D match to TRBD1 (6 bases). Germline CDR1 SGHRS, CDR2 YFSETQ. The V gene lost 3 bases and the J gene lost 3 bases, with 15 bases spanning the gap. This CDR3 spans 15 amino acids. The CDR3 DNA is TGCGCCAGCAGCTGGGGGTACGGGGACAAAGAGACCCAGTACTTC. This gives the protein CASSWGYGDKETQYF.

The J gene is TRBJ2-7, the V gene TRBV27, with no clear D. This CDR3 is 13 amino acids long. The V gene's germline CDR1 is MNHEY and CDR2 SMNVEV (reference sequence). V lost 3 bases to trimming and J lost 4 bases, with 10 bases between them. The CDR3 DNA follows: TGTGCCAGCAGTTTGCGCCTAAATTACGAGCAGTACTTC. Amino acid sequence: CASSLRLNYEQYF.

This sequence joins TRBV5-8 and TRBJ1-2; 11 bases fit TRBD1. The CDR3 contains 14 residues. Germline V gives CDR1 SGHTS, CDR2 YDEGEE. Unmatched junction bases numbered 3, after V lost 4 bases and J lost 4 bases. The CDR3 spells CASSRTGGFYGYTF. The DNA for the CDR3 is TGTGCCAGCAGCCGGACAGGGGGCTTCTATGGCTACACCTTC.

This sequence joins TRBV2 and TRBJ1-2, with D hard to call. The V end lost 6 bases, the J end lost 4 bases, and 12 bases lay between the germline ends. Germline V gives CDR1 SNHLY, CDR2 FYNNEI. This CDR3 has 13 amino acids. CDR3: CASRPRLGYGYTF. The CDR3 nucleotides are TGTGCCAGCAGGCCCAGACTCGGCTATGGCTACACCTTC. Variable domain in full (rest from reference TRBV2 and TRBJ1-2): EPEVTQTPSHQVTQMGQEVILRCVPISNHLYFYWYRQILGQKVEFLVSFYNNEISEKSEIFDDQFSVERPDGSNFTLKIRSTKLEDSAMYFCASRPRLGYGYTFGSGTRLTVV.

V usage is TRBV20-1 and J usage is TRBJ1-4; no clear D. Germline assignment: CDR1 DFQATT and CDR2 SNEGSKA (reference sequence). Trimming took 1 base from V and 10 from J, leaving 4 bases between them. The CDR3 extends over 10 amino acids. The CDR3 region is CSARGGKLFF. For the CDR3, the DNA is TGCAGTGCTAGAGGCGGAAAACTGTTTTTT.

Regarding this clone: At the DNA level, this CDR3 is encoded by other sequences in the same sample as well. The gene calls are TRBV5-1 and TRBJ2-5; a possible D gene is TRBD2 (6 bases). Trimming took off 0 bases at V and 5 bases at J, with 11 bases between the two ends. The CDR3 is 14 amino acids. Germline V gene sequence: CDR1 SGHRS, CDR2 YFSETQ. The CDR3 coding sequence is TGCGCCAGCAGCTTGGTACTAGCAGGGGAGACCCAGTACTTC. Amino acid sequence: CASSLVLAGETQYF.

The chain uses TRBV2 and TRBJ1-2; 9 positions agree with TRBD1. Germline V CDR1 and CDR2: SNHLY, FYNNEI. The CDR3 runs to 13 residues. J gave up 7 bases and V 6 bases, and 6 bases lay outside the gene matches. The CDR3 nucleotides are TGTGCCAGCAGCCCCGGACAGGGGAGTGGCTACACCTTC. This codes for CASSPGQGSGYTF.

The chain joins TRBV7-9 to TRBJ1-1; 9 bases map to TRBD1. Germline trimming cut 5 bases from V and 0 bases from J; bases unmatched to any gene: 7. Germline assignment: CDR1 SEHNR and CDR2 FQNEAQ (reference sequence). The length of the CDR3 is 16 residues. CDR3 loop: CASSPGTGWMNTEAFF. The DNA for the CDR3 is TGTGCCAGCAGCCCCGGGACAGGGTGGATGAACACTGAAGCTTTCTTT. Full variable domain (remainder filled in from reference TRBV7-9 and TRBJ1-1): DTGVSQNPRHKITKRGQNVTFRCDPISEHNRLYWYRQTLGQGPEFLTYFQNEAQLEKSRLLSDRFSAERPKGSFSTLEIQRTEQGDSAMYLCASSPGTGWMNTEAFFGQGTRLTVV.

The chain couples TRBV6-1 to TRBJ1-1; D unclear. Germline V gives CDR1 MNHNS, CDR2 SASEGT. The CDR3 is 12 amino acids. Trimming shortened V by 2 bases and J by 9 bases, and 10 bases separated the two germline ends. The CDR3 sequence: CASSENGVKAFF. The CDR3 region has the DNA TGTGCCAGCAGTGAAAACGGGGTTAAAGCTTTCTTT.

The chain recombines TRBV10-3 with TRBJ1-1; 8 nucleotides match TRBD1. The CDR3 runs to 15 residues. Germline assignment: CDR1 ENHRY and CDR2 SYGVKD. J lost 3 bases, V lost 5 bases, and 8 bases had no gene match. The CDR3 DNA sequence: TGTGCCATCAGTAAAAATACAGGGGGTGACACTGAAGCTTTCTTT. Translation gives CAISKNTGGDTEAFF.

This chain links TRBV7-2 with TRBJ2-7; TRBD1 matches at 8 bases. The germline CDR1 and CDR2 sequences are SGHTA and FQGNSA. This CDR3 region has 15 residues. The trim removed 5 bases at V and 2 bases at J, leaving 8 bases unmatched. The CDR3 protein is CASSLWDRNPYEQYF. The CDR3 bases are TGTGCCAGCAGCCTCTGGGACAGGAACCCCTACGAGCAGTACTTC.

A single count supports this clone. The genes are TRBV3-1 (or the pseudogene TRBV3-2) and TRBJ2-1, with 9 bases fitting TRBD2. Germline CDR1 reads LGHDT; CDR2 reads YNNKEL (reference sequence). Trimming took 4 bases from V and 6 from J; bases not matched to a gene: 1. The CDR3 runs 13 residues. Here the CDR3 DNA reads TGTGCCAGCAGCCGACTAGCGGCCAATGAGCAGTTCTTC. Its translation is CASSRLAANEQFF.